This T cell receptor beta chain was captured by sequencing in a study of cytomegalovirus exposure and HLA in healthy donors. The CDR3 is 17 residues long. Germline CDR1 SGHAT, CDR2 FQNNGV. In regard to this clone: Relative to the germline gene, one junction end is altered; a read error may explain this.

The PCR was carried out with 60 Vbeta primers and 13 Jbeta primers. Sequenced by immunoSEQ multiplex PCR; TCRdb stores in-frame clones only, minus some. Here the sample table reports 150,000 to 200,000 clones. The sample comprised PBMCs. This TCR was sampled from a man aged 30 to 39 in good health and CMV-seronegative. The gene calls are TRBV11-2 and TRBJ2-3; 7 bases align to TRBD1. The CDR3: CASTLRGQGWDTDTQYF. The CDR3 DNA reads as TGTGCCAGCACCTTAAGGGGGCAGGGTTGGGACACAGATACGCAGTATTTT.